Shown below are 26 T cell receptor beta chains from a single sample sequenced in a study of blood T cell repertoires in COVID-19. Repertoires were generated with immunoSEQ multiplex PCR, while TCRdb's copy carries only in-frame clones and drops some. The profile shows 160,000 or so clones, approximately 83% of them singletons. Material: peripheral blood. The receptors were gathered from a man between 65 and 79 years old who had recovered from COVID-19.

V and J are TRBV5-4 and TRBJ2-3; possible D gene TRBD2, 5 bases. CDR3 length equals 15 residues. V was trimmed by 2 bases and J by 5 bases, leaving 15 bases between them. Germline CDR1 and CDR2: SGHNT and YYREEE (reference sequence). CDR3 nucleotide sequence: TGTGCCAGCAGCTTTGGCGGGCAAGCCCAAGATACGCAGTATTTT. This encodes CASSFGGQAQDTQYF.

V and J are TRBV18 and TRBJ2-2; the match to TRBD1 covers 9 bases. V dropped 6 bases and J dropped 9; count of bases not matched to a gene: 5. CDR1 and CDR2 (germline): KGHSH, LQKENI. The CDR3 length is 13 residues. CDR3 sequence reads: CASSRQGVRELFF. CDR3 bases: TGTGCCAGCTCGCGACAGGGGGTGCGGGAGCTGTTTTTT.

V and J are TRBV5-1 and TRBJ2-1; 12 bases line up with TRBD2. The CDR3 has 15 amino acids. J gave up 6 bases and V 3 bases, and 4 bases lay outside the gene matches. CDR1 SGHRS and CDR2 YFSETQ come from the germline V gene. For the CDR3, the DNA is TGCGCCAGCAGCTCGACTAGCGGGAGCCCCAATGAGCAGTTCTTC. Translation gives CASSSTSGSPNEQFF.

V gene TRBV3-1 (or the pseudogene TRBV3-2) combines with J gene TRBJ2-7, with 9 bases that match TRBD2. CDR1 LGHDT and CDR2 YNNKEL come from the germline V gene (reference sequence). The CDR3 runs to 14 residues. J gave up 2 bases and V 4 bases, and 3 bases lay outside the gene matches. CDR3 region: CASSLRLAAYEQYF. As DNA, the CDR3 is TGTGCCAGCAGCCTACGACTAGCGGCCTACGAGCAGTACTTC.

In this sample, this clone turned up a few times. This chain links TRBV7-9 with TRBJ1-1; D not resolved. Germline V gene lookup returns CDR1 SEHNR and CDR2 FQNEAQ (reference sequence). V dropped 4 bases and J dropped 6 bases, with 6 bases sitting between them. The CDR3 is 11 residues long. The CDR3 bases are TGTGCCAGCAGCTCCGAGGCTGAAGCTTTCTTT. It codes for CASSSEAEAFF.

The V call is TRBV5-6, the J call TRBJ2-3, with D perhaps TRBD2 (7 bases). The ends were cut back, 4 bases at V and 4 bases at J, with 16 bases in the middle. There are 15 residues in the CDR3. Germline CDR1 is SGHDT and CDR2 is YYEEEE. CDR3 in amino acids: CASSPLGGGADTQYF. The CDR3 nucleotides are TGTGCCAGCAGCCCCTTGGGCGGGGGCGCAGATACGCAGTATTTT.

This rearrangement joins TRBV19 to TRBJ2-1, with 11 positions matching TRBD2. This CDR3 has 17 residues. CDR1 is LNHDA and CDR2 is SQIVND in the germline V gene (reference sequence). The trim removed 1 base at V and 12 bases at J, leaving 14 bases unmatched. This chain's CDR3 is CASSIVLGTSGGVRQFF. CDR3 DNA sequence: TGTGCCAGTAGTATAGTACTTGGGACTAGCGGAGGGGTAAGGCAGTTCTTC.

J is TRBJ1-1 and V is TRBV7-2, with D perhaps matching TRBD1 (6 bases). This CDR3 is 14 amino acids long. The germline CDR1 and CDR2 sequences are SGHTA and FQGNSA. Trimming stripped 5 bases from V and 5 bases from J, with 15 bases between. CDR3 bases: TGTGCCAGCAGCCCCGGGGGGGCGGTAACTGAAGCTTTCTTT. This translates into CASSPGGAVTEAFF. The full variable domain, in which reference TRBV7-2 and TRBJ1-1 provide the parts outside the CDR3, is GAGVSQSPSNKVTEKGKDVELRCDPISGHTALYWYRQSLGQGLEFLIYFQGNSAPDKSGLPSDRFSAERTGGSVSTLTIQRTQQEDSAVYLCASSPGGAVTEAFFGQGTRLTVV.

The J gene is TRBJ1-3, the V gene TRBV7-8, with D hard to call. Germline values: CDR1 SGHVS, CDR2 FQNEAQ. V lost 4 bases and J 0 bases, leaving 7 bases between the germline ends. The CDR3 runs to 14 residues. The CDR3 here is CASSSDNSGNTIYF. The CDR3 region has the DNA TGTGCCAGCAGCTCCGACAACTCTGGAAACACCATATATTTT. Complete variable domain (other parts from reference TRBV7-8 and TRBJ1-3): GAGVSQSPRYKVAKRGQDVALRCDPISGHVSLFWYQQALGQGPEFLTYFQNEAQLDKSGLPSDRFFAERPEGSVSTLKIQRTQQEDSAVYLCASSSDNSGNTIYFGEGSWLTVV.

The chain has TRBV10-3 and TRBJ2-7; a weak D match, TRBD1 (6 bases). V lost 2 bases and J lost 0, with 14 bases in between. The length of the CDR3 is 16 residues. CDR1 is ENHRY, CDR2 SYGVKD, per germline. CDR3 coding DNA: TGTGCCATCAGTGAGACGCAGGGGCACACCTCCTACGAGCAGTACTTC. It codes for CAISETQGHTSYEQYF.

The chain employs TRBV5-1 and TRBJ1-2; TRBD1 matches at 10 bases. The J segment lost 2 bases and the V segment lost 4 bases, leaving 11 bases of the junction unmatched. Germline V gives CDR1 SGHRS, CDR2 YFSETQ. This CDR3 is 17 amino acids long. CDR3 amino acids: CASSPRDRGFRNYGYTF. CDR3 bases: TGCGCCAGCAGCCCTCGGGACAGGGGATTCCGCAACTATGGCTACACCTTC.

The chain links TRBV6-5 to TRBJ2-2; 7 positions agree with TRBD2. CDR1 and CDR2 from the germline V gene are MNHEY and SVGAGI. V shed 7 bases and J 5 bases; nucleotides not matched to a gene: 1. The CDR3 length is 12 residues. CDR3 sequence (DNA): TGTGCCAGCATGGGAGGGACCGGGGAGCTGTTTTTT. Its protein product is CASMGGTGELFF.

The chain has TRBV11-2 and TRBJ1-4, with a possible D match to TRBD1 (5 bases). The V gene lost 5 bases and the J gene lost 3 bases, with 13 bases spanning the gap. Germline assignment: CDR1 SGHAT and CDR2 FQNNGV. This CDR3 spans 15 amino acids. For the CDR3, the DNA is TGTGCCAGCAGCCGCGAGGAGGGACCTAATGAAAAACTGTTTTTT. Translation: CASSREEGPNEKLFF.

The V and J genes are TRBV7-8 and TRBJ2-7; 10 nucleotides agree with TRBD2. Germline CDR1 is SGHVS and CDR2 is FQNEAQ. The CDR3 runs 15 residues. Trimming at V came to 3 bases and at J to 4 bases, leaving 6 bases not matched to a gene. CDR3: CASSFGLAARYEQYF. The CDR3 DNA follows: TGTGCCAGCAGCTTCGGACTAGCGGCTAGATACGAGCAGTACTTC.

The chain employs TRBV18 and TRBJ2-4; TRBD1 might be the D (5 bases). V lost 0 bases to trimming and J lost 0 bases, with 12 bases between them. Germline V gives CDR1 KGHSH, CDR2 LQKENI. The CDR3 totals 17 residues. DNA for the CDR3: TGTGCCAGCTCACCACCGGTCGGACAAGGAGCCAAAAACATTCAGTACTTC. Translated, it gives CASSPPVGQGAKNIQYF. Full variable domain (rest looked up from reference TRBV18 and TRBJ2-4): NAGVMQNPRHLVRRRGQEARLRCSPMKGHSHVYWYRQLPEEGLKFMVYLQKENIIDESGMPKERFSAEFPKEGPSILRIQQVVRGDSAAYFCASSPPVGQGAKNIQYFGAGTRLSVL.

This clone has a single count. This chain joins TRBV27 and TRBJ1-5; 8 positions match TRBD1. V gave up 4 bases and J gave up 9 bases; unmatched junction bases: 5. Germline lookup yields CDR1 MNHEY and CDR2 SMNVEV (reference sequence). This CDR3 is 13 amino acids long. In DNA form, the CDR3 reads TGTGCCAGCAGTTGGGACAGGACGGGGCCCCAGCATTTT. This encodes CASSWDRTGPQHF.

The gene calls are TRBV7-2 and TRBJ1-6; a possible D gene is TRBD1 (6 bases). Trimming cost V 8 bases and J 7 bases, with 12 bases left between them. The CDR3 contains 13 residues. In germline, CDR1 is SGHTA, CDR2 FQGNSA. DNA for the CDR3: TGTGCCAGCCGTATCCAGGGGAATTCACCCCTCCACTTT. The encoded protein is CASRIQGNSPLHF.

The chain links TRBV10-3 to TRBJ2-7, with no clear D. CDR3 size: 14 residues. Germline CDR1 reads ENHRY; CDR2 reads SYGVKD. Trimming took off 0 bases at V and 5 bases at J, with 11 bases between the two ends. CDR3 loop: CAISESPSRDEQYF. CDR3 coding DNA: TGTGCCATCAGTGAGTCTCCTAGTCGGGACGAGCAGTACTTC.

V is TRBV7-9 and J is TRBJ1-2, with D perhaps matching TRBD1 (6 bases). Between the trimmed V and J ends, which lost 4 bases and 3 bases, there was a span of 12 bases. Germline V CDR1 and CDR2: SEHNR, FQNEAQ (reference sequence). The length of the CDR3 is 14 residues. In DNA, the CDR3 is TGTGCCAGCAGCTCGGGGGGCGCGGACTATGGCTACACCTTC. It is translated as CASSSGGADYGYTF.

This chain links TRBV28 with TRBJ2-7, with a tentative D call TRBD2 (6 bases). CDR1 is MDHEN and CDR2 is SYDVKM in the germline V gene. This CDR3 has 14 residues. V lost 6 bases and J 3 bases, leaving 15 bases between the germline ends. The chain's CDR3 is CASRAEGRLYEQYF. The CDR3 DNA reads TGTGCCAGCAGGGCGGAGGGACGGCTCTACGAGCAGTACTTC.

This clone has only a few counts. The V gene is TRBV6-5, the J gene TRBJ2-7; the D gene is possibly TRBD2 (6 bases). The germline V gene has CDR1 MNHEY and CDR2 SVGAGI. V was shortened by 0 bases and J by 6 bases, with 15 bases between the two germline ends. This CDR3 comprises 15 residues. The CDR3 bases are TGTGCCAGCAGTTACTCGTACGGGAGTTTAGGCGAGCAGTACTTC. It yields the protein CASSYSYGSLGEQYF.

V and J are TRBV19 and TRBJ2-3, with 7 bases identical to TRBD1. This CDR3 comprises 15 residues. The V gene end was trimmed by 6 bases and the J gene end by 0 bases; junction bases not matched to a gene: 6. Germline V gene sequence: CDR1 LNHDA, CDR2 SQIVND (reference sequence). CDR3 protein: CASRPRQGSTDTQYF. The CDR3 DNA reads TGTGCCAGTAGGCCTAGACAGGGAAGCACAGATACGCAGTATTTT.

The count of this clone is one. This chain links TRBV29-1 with TRBJ2-5; no clear D gene. Deletions cut 7 bases from V and 2 bases from J, with 17 bases between. There are 14 residues in the CDR3. Germline CDR1 reads SQVTM; CDR2 reads ANQGSEA. The CDR3 loop is CSAATLGHQETQYF. The DNA for the CDR3 is TGCAGCGCCGCGACACTGGGCCATCAAGAGACCCAGTACTTC.

The chain links TRBV18 to TRBJ1-2; possibly TRBD1 for D (6 bases). The CDR3 sequence is 14 residues long. V was pared by 0 bases and J by 8 bases, with 13 bases between. Germline CDR1 and CDR2: KGHSH and LQKENI. In DNA, the CDR3 is TGTGCCAGCTCACCACCCCCACAGGGAAAAGGCTACACCTTC. It is translated as CASSPPPQGKGYTF.

The V gene is TRBV30, the J gene TRBJ1-1, with TRBD1 matching over 8 bases. Looked up from germline, CDR1 is GTSNPN and CDR2 is SVGIG (reference sequence). Losses at the gene ends were 8 bases for V and 1 base for J; bases not matched to a gene: 6. This CDR3 region has 13 residues. The DNA of the CDR3 is TGTGCCGGGGACAGGCTTAAGAACACTGAAGCTTTCTTT. Encoded protein: CAGDRLKNTEAFF.

This clone was seen a handful of times. The chain joins TRBV5-6 to TRBJ1-6; possible D gene TRBD1, 6 bases. In germline, CDR1 is SGHDT, CDR2 YYEEEE. V lost 2 bases to trimming and J lost 5 bases, with 11 bases between them. This CDR3 contains 15 residues. This chain's CDR3 is CASSFPGVDNSPLHF. The CDR3, as DNA: TGTGCCAGCAGCTTTCCAGGGGTAGATAATTCACCCCTCCACTTT.